One and the same sample provided the 3 T cell receptor beta chains below, sequenced in a study of response to subunit inactivated influenza vaccine. TCRdb redid the calling of the RT-PCR reads with MiXCR, one entry per CDR3 protein. The sample holds about 540,000 distinct CDR3 sequences; around a quarter are singletons and the top ten take approximately 3%. Another study also made use of these data, one on T cells expressing NK-cell markers. From that study: UMIs accompanied the 5'RACE template switching by which TCR beta cDNA was made.

The specimen was CD4+ T cells sorted from PBMCs, collected about 11 days after vaccination. Every receptor here comes from a man aged 50 to 60 who received an inactivated influenza vaccine.

This clonotype was detected a few times. The rearrangement uses TRBV12-3 or TRBV12-4 and TRBJ2-6; D is uncertain. This CDR3 has 17 amino acids. Trimming took 1 base from V and 0 from J, leaving 10 bases between them. In nucleotides, the CDR3 is TGTGCCAGCAGTTTAGGGTCAGGCCTCTCTGGGGCCAACGTCCTGACTTTC. Translated, it gives CASSLGSGLSGANVLTF.

V usage is TRBV12-3 or TRBV12-4 and J usage is TRBJ2-1; D remains unclear. V was clipped by 2 bases and J by 6 bases, with 20 bases between them. The CDR3 sequence is 17 residues long. The CDR3 reads CASSLSHFAESFNEQFF. The CDR3 nucleotides read TGTGCCAGCAGTTTATCCCATTTTGCCGAATCTTTCAATGAGCAGTTCTTC.

This clonotype was seen a handful of times. V usage is TRBV7-9 and J usage is TRBJ2-7; TRBD2 matches at 10 bases. After removal of 4 bases from V and 2 bases from J, the junction contained 5 bases not matched to a gene. This CDR3 contains 15 residues. CDR1 SEHNR and CDR2 FQNEAQ come from the germline V gene (reference sequence). The CDR3 DNA reads TGTGCCAGCAGCTCGGTCGGACTAGCGGCCTACGAGCAGTACTTC. Its translation is CASSSVGLAAYEQYF.